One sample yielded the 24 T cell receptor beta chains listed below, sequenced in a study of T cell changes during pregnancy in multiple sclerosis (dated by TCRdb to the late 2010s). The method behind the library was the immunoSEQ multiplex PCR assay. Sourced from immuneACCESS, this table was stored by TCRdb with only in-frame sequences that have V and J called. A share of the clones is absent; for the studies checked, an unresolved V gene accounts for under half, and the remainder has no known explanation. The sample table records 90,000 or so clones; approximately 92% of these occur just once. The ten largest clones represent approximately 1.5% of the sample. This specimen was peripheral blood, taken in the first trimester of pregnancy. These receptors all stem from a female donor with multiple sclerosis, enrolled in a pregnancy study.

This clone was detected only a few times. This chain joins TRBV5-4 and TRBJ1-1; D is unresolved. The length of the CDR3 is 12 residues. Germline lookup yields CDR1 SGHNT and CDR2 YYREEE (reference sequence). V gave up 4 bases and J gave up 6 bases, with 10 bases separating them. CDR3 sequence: CASSPGSPEAFF. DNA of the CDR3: TGTGCCAGCAGCCCCGGGTCACCTGAAGCTTTCTTT.

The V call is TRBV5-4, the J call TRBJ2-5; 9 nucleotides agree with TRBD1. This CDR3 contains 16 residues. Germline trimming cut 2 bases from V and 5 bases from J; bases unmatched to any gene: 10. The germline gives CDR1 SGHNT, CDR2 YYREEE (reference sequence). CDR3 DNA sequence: TGTGCCAGCAGCTTCGACAGGGGGGGTTCCACGGAGACCCAGTACTTC. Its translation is CASSFDRGGSTETQYF.

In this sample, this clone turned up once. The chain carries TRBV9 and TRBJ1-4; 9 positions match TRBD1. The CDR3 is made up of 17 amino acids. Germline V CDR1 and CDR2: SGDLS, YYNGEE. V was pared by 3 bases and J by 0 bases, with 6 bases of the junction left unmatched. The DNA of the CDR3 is TGTGCCAGCAGCGATCGACAGGGGGTAGCAACTAATGAAAAACTGTTTTTT. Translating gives CASSDRQGVATNEKLFF.

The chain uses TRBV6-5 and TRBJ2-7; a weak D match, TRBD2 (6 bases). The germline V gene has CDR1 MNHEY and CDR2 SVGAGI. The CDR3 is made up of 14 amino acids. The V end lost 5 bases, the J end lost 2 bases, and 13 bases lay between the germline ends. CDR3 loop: CASSKGQRAYEQYF. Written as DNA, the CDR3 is TGTGCCAGCAGTAAAGGTCAGCGGGCCTACGAGCAGTACTTC.

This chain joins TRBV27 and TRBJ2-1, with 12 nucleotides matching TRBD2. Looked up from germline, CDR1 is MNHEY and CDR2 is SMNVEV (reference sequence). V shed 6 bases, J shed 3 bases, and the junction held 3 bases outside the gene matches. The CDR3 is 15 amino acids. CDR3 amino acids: CASSLAGGVYNEQFF. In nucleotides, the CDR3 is TGTGCCAGCAGCCTAGCGGGAGGGGTCTACAATGAGCAGTTCTTC.

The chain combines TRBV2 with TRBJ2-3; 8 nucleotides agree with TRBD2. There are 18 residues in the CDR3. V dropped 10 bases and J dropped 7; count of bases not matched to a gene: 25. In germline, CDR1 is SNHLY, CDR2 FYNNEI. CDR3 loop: CAILPRGHWSGRRNTQYF. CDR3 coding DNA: TGTGCCATACTGCCTCGGGGACATTGGAGCGGGAGACGAAATACGCAGTATTTT.

The CDR3 DNA reads TGTGCCTGGGCACAGGGGGTAGCCAAAAACATTCAGTACTTC. This encodes CAWAQGVAKNIQYF. V gene TRBV30 combines with J gene TRBJ2-4; the match to TRBD1 covers 8 bases. Germline CDR1 is GTSNPN and CDR2 is SVGIG (reference sequence). Trimming cost V 5 bases and J 0 bases; bases outside gene matches: 3. CDR3 length: 14 amino acids. The variable domain in full, with the rest retrieved from reference TRBV30 and TRBJ2-4, is SQTIHQWPATLVQPVGSPLSLECTVEGTSNPNLYWYRQAAGRGLQLLFYSVGIGQISSEVPQNLSASRPQDRQFILSSKKLLLSDSGFYLCAWAQGVAKNIQYFGAGTRLSVL.

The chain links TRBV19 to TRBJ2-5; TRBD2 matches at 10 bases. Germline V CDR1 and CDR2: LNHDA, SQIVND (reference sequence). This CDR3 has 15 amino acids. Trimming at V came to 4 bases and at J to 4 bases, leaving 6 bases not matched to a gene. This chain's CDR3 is CASSTGLAALETQYF. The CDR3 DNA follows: TGTGCCAGTAGTACAGGACTAGCGGCTCTAGAGACCCAGTACTTC.

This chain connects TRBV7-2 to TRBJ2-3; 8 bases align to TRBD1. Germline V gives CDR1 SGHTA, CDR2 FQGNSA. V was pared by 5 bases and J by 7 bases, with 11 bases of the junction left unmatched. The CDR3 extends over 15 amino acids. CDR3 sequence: CASSPGQGAQNTQYF. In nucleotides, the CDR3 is TGTGCCAGCAGCCCGGGGCAGGGGGCGCAAAATACGCAGTATTTT.

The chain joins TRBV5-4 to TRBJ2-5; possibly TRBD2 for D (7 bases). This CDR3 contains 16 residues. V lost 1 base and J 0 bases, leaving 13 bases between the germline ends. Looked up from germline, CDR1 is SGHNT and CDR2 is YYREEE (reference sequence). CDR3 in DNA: TGTGCCAGCAGCTTGCTCAGGGGAGGGGACCAAGAGACCCAGTACTTC. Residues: CASSLLRGGDQETQYF. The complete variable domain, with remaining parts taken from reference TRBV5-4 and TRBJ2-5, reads ETGVTQSPTHLIKTRGQQVTLRCSSQSGHNTVSWYQQALGQGPQFIFQYYREEENGRGNFPPRFSGLQFPNYSSELNVNALELDDSALYLCASSLLRGGDQETQYFGPGTRLLVL.

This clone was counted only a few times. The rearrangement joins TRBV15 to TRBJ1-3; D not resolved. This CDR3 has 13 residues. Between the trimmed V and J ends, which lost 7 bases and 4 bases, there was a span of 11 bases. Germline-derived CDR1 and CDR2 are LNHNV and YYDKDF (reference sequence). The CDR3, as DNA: TGTGCCACCACCCCTCCCCAGGGAAACACCATATATTTT. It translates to CATTPPQGNTIYF.

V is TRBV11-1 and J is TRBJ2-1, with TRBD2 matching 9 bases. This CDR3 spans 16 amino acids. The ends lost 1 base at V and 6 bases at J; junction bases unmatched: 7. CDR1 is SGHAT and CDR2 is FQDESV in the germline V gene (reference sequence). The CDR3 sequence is CASSLERAGGGNEQFF. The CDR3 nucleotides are TGTGCCAGCAGCTTAGAGCGCGCGGGAGGGGGCAATGAGCAGTTCTTC.

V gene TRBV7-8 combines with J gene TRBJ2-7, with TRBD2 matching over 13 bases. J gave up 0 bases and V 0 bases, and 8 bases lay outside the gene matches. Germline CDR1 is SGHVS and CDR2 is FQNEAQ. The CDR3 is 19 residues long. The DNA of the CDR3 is TGTGCCAGCAGCTTAGCGCCGGGACTAGCGGGGACCTCCTCCTACGAGCAGTACTTC. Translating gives CASSLAPGLAGTSSYEQYF.

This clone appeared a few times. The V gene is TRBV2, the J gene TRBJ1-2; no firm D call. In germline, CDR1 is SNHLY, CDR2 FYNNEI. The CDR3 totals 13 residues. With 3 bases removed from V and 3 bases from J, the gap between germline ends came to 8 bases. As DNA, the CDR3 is TGTGCCAGCAGTGATCATCCGGACTATGGCTACACCTTC. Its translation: CASSDHPDYGYTF.

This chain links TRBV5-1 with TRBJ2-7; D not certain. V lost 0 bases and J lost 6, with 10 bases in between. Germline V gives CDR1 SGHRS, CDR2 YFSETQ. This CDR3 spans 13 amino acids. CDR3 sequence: CASSLDPPSEQYF. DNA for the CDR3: TGCGCCAGCAGCTTGGACCCCCCGAGCGAGCAGTACTTC. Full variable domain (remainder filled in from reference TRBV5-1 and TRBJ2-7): KAGVTQTPRYLIKTRGQQVTLSCSPISGHRSVSWYQQTPGQGLQFLFEYFSETQRNKGNFPGRFSGRQFSNSRSEMNVSTLELGDSALYLCASSLDPPSEQYFGPGTRLTVT.

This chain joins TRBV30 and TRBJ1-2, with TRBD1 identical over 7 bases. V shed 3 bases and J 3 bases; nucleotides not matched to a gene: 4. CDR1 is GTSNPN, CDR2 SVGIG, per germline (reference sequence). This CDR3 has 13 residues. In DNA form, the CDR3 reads TGTGCCTGGAGGGGGACAGTTCACTATGGCTACACCTTC. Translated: CAWRGTVHYGYTF.

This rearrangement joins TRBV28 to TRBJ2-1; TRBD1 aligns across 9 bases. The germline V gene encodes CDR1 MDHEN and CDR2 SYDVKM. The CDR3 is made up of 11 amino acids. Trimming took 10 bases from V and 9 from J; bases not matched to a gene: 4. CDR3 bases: TGTGCCACCGAGACAGGGGGTGAGCAGTTCTTC. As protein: CATETGGEQFF.

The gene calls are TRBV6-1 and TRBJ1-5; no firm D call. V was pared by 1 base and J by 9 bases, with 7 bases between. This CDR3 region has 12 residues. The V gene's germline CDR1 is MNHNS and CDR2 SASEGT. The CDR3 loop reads CASSEVGAPQHF. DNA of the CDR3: TGTGCCAGCAGTGAAGTTGGAGCGCCCCAGCATTTT.

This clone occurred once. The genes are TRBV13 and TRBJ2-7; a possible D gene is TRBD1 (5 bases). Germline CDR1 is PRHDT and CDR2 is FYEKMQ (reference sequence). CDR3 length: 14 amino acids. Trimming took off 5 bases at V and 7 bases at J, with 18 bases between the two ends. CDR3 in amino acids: CASSPHRFSGEQYF. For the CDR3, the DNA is TGTGCCAGCAGCCCCCACAGGTTCTCTGGTGAGCAGTACTTC.

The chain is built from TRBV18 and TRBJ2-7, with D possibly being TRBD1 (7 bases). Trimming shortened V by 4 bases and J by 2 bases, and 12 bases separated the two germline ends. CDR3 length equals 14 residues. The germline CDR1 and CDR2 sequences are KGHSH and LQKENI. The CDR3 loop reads CASSLQGRTYEQYF. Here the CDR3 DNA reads TGTGCCAGCTCACTACAGGGGAGGACCTACGAGCAGTACTTC. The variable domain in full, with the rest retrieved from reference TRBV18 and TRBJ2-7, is NAGVMQNPRHLVRRRGQEARLRCSPMKGHSHVYWYRQLPEEGLKFMVYLQKENIIDESGMPKERFSAEFPKEGPSILRIQQVVRGDSAAYFCASSLQGRTYEQYFGPGTRLTVT.

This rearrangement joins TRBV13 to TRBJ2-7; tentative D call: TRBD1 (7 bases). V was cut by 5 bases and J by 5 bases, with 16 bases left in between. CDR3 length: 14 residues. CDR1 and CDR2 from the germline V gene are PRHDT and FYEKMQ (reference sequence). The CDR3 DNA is TGTGCCAGCAGCCCAGGGGGGCGGTCTCACGAGCAGTACTTC. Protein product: CASSPGGRSHEQYF.

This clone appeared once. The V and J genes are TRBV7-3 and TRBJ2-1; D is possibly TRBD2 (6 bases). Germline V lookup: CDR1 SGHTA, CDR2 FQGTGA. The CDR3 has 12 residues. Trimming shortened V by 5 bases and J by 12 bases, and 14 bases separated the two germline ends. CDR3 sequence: CASSLNRGRQFF. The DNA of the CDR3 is TGTGCCAGCAGCCTAAACCGGGGGAGGCAGTTCTTC. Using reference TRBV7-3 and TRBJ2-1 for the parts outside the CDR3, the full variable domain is GAGVSQTPSNKVTEKGKYVELRCDPISGHTALYWYRQSLGQGPEFLIYFQGTGAADDSGLPNDRFFAVRPEGSVSTLKIQRTERGDSAVYLCASSLNRGRQFFGPGTRLTVL.

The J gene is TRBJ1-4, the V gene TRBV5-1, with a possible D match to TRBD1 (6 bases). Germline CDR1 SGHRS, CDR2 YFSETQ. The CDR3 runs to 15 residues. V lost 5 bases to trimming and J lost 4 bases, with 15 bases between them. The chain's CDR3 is CASSRRTASNEKLFF. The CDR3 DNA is TGCGCCAGCAGTCGTCGGACAGCGAGTAATGAAAAACTGTTTTTT.

The CDR3 loop reads CASSLAFQSHYSNQPQHF. CDR3 sequence (DNA): TGTGCCAGCAGCTTGGCCTTCCAGTCACATTATAGCAATCAGCCCCAGCATTTT. This chain joins TRBV5-8 and TRBJ1-5; no reliable D call. CDR1 is SGHTS and CDR2 is YDEGEE in the germline V gene. V was shortened by 0 bases and J by 0 bases, with 16 bases between the two germline ends. This CDR3 contains 18 residues.